One and the same sample provided the 31 T cell receptor beta chains below, sequenced in a study of OX40 agonist ivuxolimab in advanced cancers. Clones were sequenced by immunoSEQ multiplex PCR, and TCRdb holds only the in-frame ones, with some missing. The sample contains roughly 68,000 clones, about 88% of which appear only once. The sequences come from CD4+ or CD8+ T cells sorted from blood, collected in a trial of the OX40 agonist ivuxolimab. Receptor source: an adult with an advanced solid tumor such as melanoma, head and neck, liver or kidney cancer.

V and J are TRBV18 and TRBJ1-5; 7 positions agree with TRBD1. CDR1 is KGHSH and CDR2 is LQKENI in the germline V gene. The CDR3 is made up of 15 amino acids. V was pared by 3 bases and J by 4 bases, with 6 bases of the junction left unmatched. CDR3 sequence (DNA): TGTGCCAGCTCACCTCGGACAGGAGCTAATCAGCCCCAGCATTTT. It is translated as CASSPRTGANQPQHF.

This chain uses TRBV29-1 with TRBJ2-1; D possibly corresponds to TRBD1 (6 bases). CDR1 and CDR2 from the germline V gene are SQVTM and ANQGSEA. Trimming took 3 bases from V and 9 from J, leaving 21 bases between them. This CDR3 region has 15 residues. The DNA of the CDR3 is TGCAGCGTTGAGGATGAACAGGGCCGGTATCCTGAGCAGTTCTTC. Translation: CSVEDEQGRYPEQFF.

This clone was observed a few times. The V gene is TRBV6-1, the J gene TRBJ1-4; D may be TRBD1 (6 bases). The CDR3 has 15 residues. The germline gives CDR1 MNHNS, CDR2 SASEGT. V was shortened by 3 bases and J by 4 bases, with 12 bases between the two germline ends. CDR3 in amino acids: CASSELGGINEKLFF. As DNA, the CDR3 is TGTGCCAGCAGTGAGTTAGGGGGTATTAATGAAAAACTGTTTTTT.

This clone was detected once. The chain links TRBV21-1 to TRBJ2-1; TRBD2 is the table's D call, not checked against the DNA. TRBV21-1 is labeled a pseudogene. CDR3 length: 15 residues. The CDR3 DNA reads TGTGCCAGCAGACTTACCCACCATTCCGACAATGAGCAGTTCTTC. Translation gives CASRLTHHSDNEQFF.

V gene TRBV15 combines with J gene TRBJ1-5; no reliable D call. Germline loops: CDR1 LNHNV, CDR2 YYDKDF (reference sequence). Trimming shortened V by 0 bases and J by 4 bases, and 13 bases separated the two germline ends. CDR3 length equals 16 residues. The DNA for the CDR3 is TGTGCCACCAGCAGAGAGGATACAGTTCATAATCAGCCCCAGCATTTT. This sequence encodes CATSREDTVHNQPQHF. The complete variable domain, with remaining parts taken from reference TRBV15 and TRBJ1-5, reads DAMVIQNPRYQVTQFGKPVTLSCSQTLNHNVMYWYQQKSSQAPKLLFHYYDKDFNNEADTPDNFQSRRPNTSFCFLDIRSPGLGDTAMYLCATSREDTVHNQPQHFGDGTRLSIL.

The rearrangement uses TRBV15 and TRBJ2-5, with TRBD1 matching over 7 bases. The germline CDR1 and CDR2 sequences are LNHNV and YYDKDF (reference sequence). V was clipped by 4 bases and J by 3 bases; unmatched bases: 8. This CDR3 has 15 residues. This CDR3 reads CATSTRYTGEETQYF. CDR3 coding DNA: TGTGCCACCAGCACGAGATACACAGGGGAAGAGACCCAGTACTTC.

The chain recombines TRBV28 with TRBJ2-7; 8 nucleotides line up with TRBD1. The CDR3 has 15 amino acids. Germline assignment: CDR1 MDHEN and CDR2 SYDVKM. Trimming at V came to 3 bases and at J to 1 base, leaving 5 bases not matched to a gene. As DNA, the CDR3 is TGTGCCAGCAGTTTTTGGGGGACAGGATCCTACGAGCAGTACTTC. Amino acids: CASSFWGTGSYEQYF.

The chain employs TRBV2 and TRBJ2-1, with 8 bases that match TRBD2. This CDR3 comprises 15 residues. Germline V CDR1 and CDR2: SNHLY, FYNNEI. The V segment lost 6 bases and the J segment 4 bases; nucleotides outside the gene matches: 8. The CDR3, as DNA: TGTGCCAGCAGGCCTCTGGCGGGGGGATACAATGAGCAGTTCTTC. Protein: CASRPLAGGYNEQFF.

V is TRBV5-1 and J is TRBJ2-5, with D hard to call. Per germline, CDR1 SGHRS and CDR2 YFSETQ. Trimming took 6 bases from V and 1 from J, leaving 13 bases between them. The CDR3 extends over 14 amino acids. The CDR3, as DNA: TGCGCCAGCACCCCATCTACACCCCAAGAGACCCAGTACTTC. Translating gives CASTPSTPQETQYF.

V is TRBV7-3 and J is TRBJ2-1; TRBD2 matches 8 bases. Trimming cost V 7 bases and J 1 base; bases outside gene matches: 6. The CDR3 has 15 amino acids. Germline CDR1 is SGHTA and CDR2 is FQGTGA. The CDR3 DNA follows: TGTGCCAGCACCCCAAGCGGGAGTTCCTACAATGAGCAGTTCTTC. It translates to CASTPSGSSYNEQFF.

This clone has a single count. This chain links TRBV19 with TRBJ2-1; the match to TRBD2 covers 7 bases. Germline V gene sequence: CDR1 LNHDA, CDR2 SQIVND (reference sequence). Trimming at V came to 4 bases and at J to 7 bases, leaving 1 base not matched to a gene. The CDR3 is 12 amino acids. The CDR3 DNA reads TGTGCCAGTAGTAGGACTAGTAATGAGCAGTTCTTC. The encoded protein is CASSRTSNEQFF. The full variable domain, in which reference TRBV19 and TRBJ2-1 provide the parts outside the CDR3, is DGGITQSPKYLFRKEGQNVTLSCEQNLNHDAMYWYRQDPGQGLRLIYYSQIVNDFQKGDIAEGYSVSREKKESFPLTVTSAQKNPTAFYLCASSRTSNEQFFGPGTRLTVL.

The chain links TRBV29-1 to TRBJ2-1; D gene unclear. V was shortened by 4 bases and J by 0 bases, with 10 bases between the two germline ends. Germline CDR1 SQVTM, CDR2 ANQGSEA. The CDR3 is 14 residues long. CDR3 nucleotides: TGCAGCGTTGGCGGCCATAGCTCCTACAATGAGCAGTTCTTC. Translating it yields CSVGGHSSYNEQFF.

J is TRBJ1-1 and V is TRBV5-1, with 9 nucleotides matching TRBD1. The CDR3 contains 15 residues. Trimming cost V 4 bases and J 1 base; bases outside gene matches: 5. Germline V gene lookup returns CDR1 SGHRS and CDR2 YFSETQ. CDR3 loop: CASSRPDRGNTEAFF. CDR3 sequence (DNA): TGCGCCAGCAGCCGCCCGGACAGGGGGAACACTGAAGCTTTCTTT.

This chain uses TRBV7-2 with TRBJ2-5; a weak D match, TRBD1 (6 bases). Trimming removed 0 bases from V and 5 bases from J, with 13 bases in between. The germline V gene has CDR1 SGHTA and CDR2 FQGNSA. This CDR3 has 15 amino acids. This chain's CDR3 is CASSLADRWGETQYF. As DNA, the CDR3 is TGTGCCAGCAGCTTAGCGGACAGATGGGGGGAGACCCAGTACTTC.

The genes are TRBV5-1 and TRBJ2-1, with TRBD2 identical over 9 bases. V was clipped by 6 bases and J by 2 bases; unmatched bases: 6. The CDR3 is 15 amino acids. Germline V gene data show CDR1 as SGHRS and CDR2 as YFSETQ. CDR3 bases: TGCGCCAGCACCCTGACTAGCGGCGCCTACAATGAGCAGTTCTTC. This sequence encodes CASTLTSGAYNEQFF.

This rearrangement joins TRBV27 to TRBJ1-1; 7 nucleotides line up with TRBD1. The J segment lost 5 bases and the V segment lost 3 bases, leaving 3 bases of the junction unmatched. CDR1 and CDR2 from the germline V gene are MNHEY and SMNVEV (reference sequence). The CDR3 spans 13 residues. The CDR3 region has the DNA TGTGCCAGCAGTTTCTCACAGGGGACTGAAGCTTTCTTT. Translating it yields CASSFSQGTEAFF.

The CDR3 loop reads CATSRGGTNEKLFF. The CDR3 region has the DNA TGTGCCACCAGCAGAGGGGGGACTAATGAAAAACTGTTTTTT. The J gene is TRBJ1-4, the V gene TRBV15, with a possible D match to TRBD1 (5 bases). CDR1 is LNHNV and CDR2 is YYDKDF in the germline V gene (reference sequence). V was trimmed by 1 base and J by 2 bases, leaving 5 bases between them. The CDR3 sequence is 14 residues long.

This clone has only one observation. V and J are TRBV7-2 and TRBJ2-2; D possibly corresponds to TRBD1 (6 bases). The CDR3 runs to 15 residues. Trimming removed 4 bases from V and 3 bases from J, with 12 bases in between. Germline V gene sequence: CDR1 SGHTA, CDR2 FQGNSA. The CDR3 coding sequence is TGTGCCAGCAGCTCCCATGCAGGGGACACCGGGGAGCTGTTTTTT. This translates into CASSSHAGDTGELFF. Variable domain in full (rest from reference TRBV7-2 and TRBJ2-2): GAGVSQSPSNKVTEKGKDVELRCDPISGHTALYWYRQSLGQGLEFLIYFQGNSAPDKSGLPSDRFSAERTGGSVSTLTIQRTQQEDSAVYLCASSSHAGDTGELFFGEGSRLTVL.

The V gene is TRBV11-3, the J gene TRBJ2-5; D uncertain. CDR3 size: 14 residues. Per germline, CDR1 SGHNT and CDR2 YENEEA. The V and J ends lost 1 base and 1 base respectively, with 7 bases between them. Here the CDR3 DNA reads TGTGCCAGCAGCTTAGGGACGGCCCAAGAGACCCAGTACTTC. Translated: CASSLGTAQETQYF.

The chain has TRBV7-9 and TRBJ2-1; TRBD2 matches at 12 bases. CDR3 size: 17 residues. V dropped 5 bases and J dropped 9; count of bases not matched to a gene: 14. Germline values: CDR1 SEHNR, CDR2 FQNEAQ (reference sequence). The CDR3 here is CASSDATSGRFAVEQFF. Here the CDR3 DNA reads TGTGCCAGCAGCGATGCCACTAGCGGGAGGTTTGCTGTTGAGCAGTTCTTC.

The chain joins TRBV5-1 to TRBJ1-1; D remains unclear. This CDR3 comprises 14 residues. Germline V gene data show CDR1 as SGHRS and CDR2 as YFSETQ. Deletions cut 4 bases from V and 0 bases from J, with 10 bases between. The CDR3 region is CASSVGSLNTEAFF. The CDR3 nucleotides are TGCGCCAGCAGCGTAGGTTCCCTGAACACTGAAGCTTTCTTT.

The V call is TRBV5-1, the J call TRBJ1-4, with D perhaps matching TRBD1 (6 bases). Germline CDR1 SGHRS, CDR2 YFSETQ. CDR3 size: 16 residues. Trimming shortened V by 2 bases and J by 4 bases, and 15 bases separated the two germline ends. CDR3 nucleotides: TGCGCCAGCAGCTTAGGGGGGGCCAGTATTAATGAAAAACTGTTTTTT. This gives the protein CASSLGGASINEKLFF.

The J gene is TRBJ2-3, the V gene TRBV27; 8 positions match TRBD2. This CDR3 spans 19 amino acids. The J segment lost 0 bases and the V segment lost 3 bases, leaving 14 bases of the junction unmatched. Germline V gene data show CDR1 as MNHEY and CDR2 as SMNVEV (reference sequence). The CDR3 DNA sequence: TGTGCCAGCAGTTTGCTGGGGCTAGCGGGTAGAACTAGCACAGATACGCAGTATTTT. Encoded protein: CASSLLGLAGRTSTDTQYF.

The V call is TRBV9, the J call TRBJ2-3; D is uncertain. Germline V gene sequence: CDR1 SGDLS, CDR2 YYNGEE. This CDR3 comprises 15 residues. The V end was cut by 4 bases, the J end by 1 base, with 13 bases between. The CDR3 DNA reads as TGTGCCAGCAGCCCCTATGGGGTCCGCACAGATACGCAGTATTTT. Its protein product is CASSPYGVRTDTQYF.

The table lists this clone with many counts. The chain couples TRBV7-8 to TRBJ2-7; TRBD2 aligns across 8 bases. Losses at the gene ends were 1 base for V and 4 bases for J; bases not matched to a gene: 6. This CDR3 is 15 amino acids long. Germline V gene data show CDR1 as SGHVS and CDR2 as FQNEAQ. The CDR3 DNA is TGTGCCAGCAGCTTAGGGACCGGGAGGGAGTACGAGCAGTACTTC. Amino acid sequence: CASSLGTGREYEQYF.

The chain combines TRBV11-3 with TRBJ1-2; D remains ambiguous. Trimming pared 5 bases from V and 7 bases from J, leaving 8 bases between. This CDR3 spans 11 amino acids. Germline V gene data show CDR1 as SGHNT and CDR2 as YENEEA. CDR3 sequence: CASSQEAGYTF. CDR3 in DNA: TGTGCCAGCAGCCAAGAAGCTGGCTACACCTTC.

The J gene is TRBJ1-3, the V gene TRBV5-4; D unresolved. This CDR3 is built from 13 residues. The V end lost 7 bases, the J end lost 4 bases, and 12 bases lay between the germline ends. Germline V gene data show CDR1 as SGHNT and CDR2 as YYREEE (reference sequence). The CDR3 bases are TGTGCCAGCTCGGTTCGGGCCGGAAACACCATATATTTT. Residues: CASSVRAGNTIYF.

The chain joins TRBV18 to TRBJ2-7; maybe TRBD1 (5 bases). CDR1 is KGHSH, CDR2 LQKENI, per germline. V lost 0 bases to trimming and J lost 3 bases, with 15 bases between them. The CDR3 is 16 residues long. CDR3 bases: TGTGCCAGCTCACCACCTGGGGCCAGTGTCCTCTACGAGCAGTACTTC. It specifies CASSPPGASVLYEQYF.

V usage is TRBV5-1 and J usage is TRBJ2-4; maybe TRBD1 (5 bases). Trimming took off 0 bases at V and 5 bases at J, with 9 bases between the two ends. The CDR3 has 14 residues. Germline CDR1 reads SGHRS; CDR2 reads YFSETQ. The CDR3, as DNA: TGCGCCAGCAGCTTGGAGGGCAGGGAAAACATTCAGTACTTC. Protein product: CASSLEGRENIQYF. Based on the CDR3 plus reference TRBV5-1 and TRBJ2-4, the full variable domain is KAGVTQTPRYLIKTRGQQVTLSCSPISGHRSVSWYQQTPGQGLQFLFEYFSETQRNKGNFPGRFSGRQFSNSRSEMNVSTLELGDSALYLCASSLEGRENIQYFGAGTRLSVL.

With regard to this clone: The junction departs from the called germline gene at one end, perhaps through a read error. The V call is TRBV6-1, the J call TRBJ2-1; the D gene is possibly TRBD2 (6 bases). The CDR3 is 13 amino acids. CDR1 and CDR2 (germline): MNHNS, SASEGT. The CDR3 loop reads CASIEREPGEQFF. The CDR3 coding sequence is TGTGCCAGCATTGAACGGGAGCCCGGTGAGCAGTTCTTC.

The chain combines TRBV10-3 with TRBJ2-1, with D possibly matching TRBD2 (6 bases). The CDR3 consists of 17 residues. Germline loops: CDR1 ENHRY, CDR2 SYGVKD. Trimming pared 2 bases from V and 1 base from J, leaving 15 bases between. The CDR3 DNA sequence: TGTGCCATCAGTGAGGTTGGAGCGGGCCCGTCCTACAATGAGCAGTTCTTC. Protein product: CAISEVGAGPSYNEQFF.